This T cell receptor beta chain comes out of a study of cytomegalovirus exposure and HLA in healthy donors. Germline CDR1 reads LNHDA; CDR2 reads SQIVND (reference sequence). This CDR3 comprises 17 residues. The V and J ends lost 7 bases and 0 bases respectively, with 21 bases between them. 13 Jbeta primers and 60 Vbeta primers were used for the PCR. The protocol was immunoSEQ multiplex PCR, while the TCRdb copy is restricted to in-frame clones and leaves out a portion. This table holds about 110,000 clones, roughly 76% found once. Notes on the study in general: A later analysis reportedly identified an Asian-associated ancestry cluster as carrying fewer N-insertions than the 666-donor mean.

Note on this clone: Its antigen remains unidentified.

The chain recombines TRBV19 with TRBJ1-2; TRBD1 is a possible D gene (6 bases). Sequenced sample: PBMCs. The clonotype comes from a woman between 45 and 65 years old in good health and CMV-seropositive. The CDR3 nucleotides read TGTGCCAGTAAGAGGCAGACAGGCGGCCAAGCTAACTATGGCTACACCTTC. This gives the protein CASKRQTGGQANYGYTF.